This TCR beta chain was captured in a study of cytomegalovirus exposure and HLA in healthy donors. The study ran its PCR with 60 Vbeta and 13 Jbeta primers. TCRdb's table, derived via immunoSEQ multiplex PCR, lists solely in-frame clones and lacks some. The sample contains about 250,000 clones, 75% to 90% of which appear only once. Trimming removed 5 bases at V and 0 bases at J, with 14 bases between. There are 16 residues in the CDR3. Germline CDR1 SNHLY, CDR2 FYNNEI. The chain links TRBV2 to TRBJ1-5, with D maybe TRBD1 (5 bases). Source material: PBMCs. This TCR derives from a girl aged 2-15 years in good health and CMV-seronegative. CDR3 amino acids: CASSTRQTYSNQPQHF. The CDR3 nucleotides read TGTGCCAGCAGTACCCGACAGACATATAGCAATCAGCCCCAGCATTTT. Full variable domain (outside the CDR3, taken from reference TRBV2 and TRBJ1-5): EPEVTQTPSHQVTQMGQEVILRCVPISNHLYFYWYRQILGQKVEFLVSFYNNEISEKSEIFDDQFSVERPDGSNFTLKIRSTKLEDSAMYFCASSTRQTYSNQPQHFGDGTRLSIL.